This TCR beta chain originates from a study of metastatic and nonmetastatic thyroid tumors. About the research overall: Repertoires from blood and tumor or nodule tissue of malignant and benign thyroid patients were compared.

Study-wide results and limits: In both blood and tumor samples, TCR beta diversity was reported significantly higher for malignant than benign nodules.

Per the original data handling: Between-group CDR3 differences, defined by clinicopathological status, yielded a distant-metastasis classifier for papillary thyroid cancer. TCRdb called clones again from the PCR reads with MiXCR. Clone size and V and J calls follow TCRdb, not the original study. The sample lists some 15,000 clones, about 23% seen once, with more than 9% in the top ten. All patients reached thyroid surgery having received no treatment beforehand. This CDR3 region has 15 residues. The trim removed 2 bases at V and 5 bases at J, leaving 8 bases unmatched. Per germline, CDR1 MNHEY and CDR2 SMNVEV (reference sequence). Of note for this clone: Its cognate antigen is unknown.

The sequence came from a female donor with papillary thyroid cancer or a benign thyroid nodule (not recorded which). Some clones in this sample may be carry-over from other donors' samples. The chain combines TRBV27 with TRBJ2-5, with 7 bases that match TRBD1. Sequencing was done on a sample of adjacent normal tissue. CDR3 sequence: CASSLQGGGWETQYF. The CDR3, as DNA: TGTGCCAGCAGTTTACAAGGGGGCGGGTGGGAGACCCAGTACTTC.